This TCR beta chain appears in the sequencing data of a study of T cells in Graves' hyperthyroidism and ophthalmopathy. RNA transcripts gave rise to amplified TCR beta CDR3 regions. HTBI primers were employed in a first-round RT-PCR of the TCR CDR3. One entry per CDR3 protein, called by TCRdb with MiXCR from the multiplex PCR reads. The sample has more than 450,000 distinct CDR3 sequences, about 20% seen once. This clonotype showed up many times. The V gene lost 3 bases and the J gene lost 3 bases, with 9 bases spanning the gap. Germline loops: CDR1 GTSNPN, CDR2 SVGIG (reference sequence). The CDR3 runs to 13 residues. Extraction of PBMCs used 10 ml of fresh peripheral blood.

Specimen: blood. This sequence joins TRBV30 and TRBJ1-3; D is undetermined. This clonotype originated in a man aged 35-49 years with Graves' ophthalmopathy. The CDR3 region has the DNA TGTGCCTGGAGAACCTCCCTTGGAAACACCATATATTTT. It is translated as CAWRTSLGNTIYF.